This T cell receptor (beta chain) was observed in a study of blood T cell repertoires in COVID-19. Looking at the study overall: Researchers got acute and convalescent COVID-19 samples from the United States, Italy and Spain. From T cells, B-cell-depleted T cells, or PBMCs came the material, which was cDNA or gDNA.

This CDR3 comprises 14 residues. Germline V gene sequence: CDR1 MNHEY, CDR2 SVGAGI. V lost 2 bases to trimming and J lost 6 bases; unmatched junction nucleotides: 6. In the original analysis: Amplifying reference gene primers gave estimates of nucleated cell counts. Generated by immunoSEQ multiplex PCR, the TCRdb table keeps only in-frame clones and is missing some. V and J calls and clone size come straight from that table; D and trimming were deduced from the DNA. The sample has around 40,000 clones; 70% to 90% are singletons. This TCR derives from a human donor in a cohort sampled during active COVID-19. The chain combines TRBV6-5 with TRBJ1-1, with 7 bases identical to TRBD1. The sample consisted of peripheral blood. CDR3 in amino acids: CASSYTDRDPEAFF. For the CDR3, the DNA is TGTGCCAGCAGTTACACCGACAGGGACCCTGAAGCTTTCTTT.